These T cell receptor beta chains were read from a single sample in a study of T cell responses to AZD1222 COVID-19 vaccine. Generated by immunoSEQ multiplex PCR, the TCRdb table keeps only in-frame clones and is missing some. The repertoire consists of 150,000 or so clones, with 91% occurring once and the leading ten covering 5%. Source: peripheral blood, taken on day 0 of AZD1222 vaccination. These receptors were obtained from an adult in good health. Both conserved end residues are part of each CDR3. The order of the fields is V gene, J gene, clone size, D gene, CDR3 length, CDR3 protein, CDR3 DNA. D genes are given only for firm matches. Rows give clone size only sometimes, using once, few, many, or a class for an expanded clone.

>TRBV5-6|TRBJ2-2|.|TRBD1|16
CASSSGTGTNTGELFF
TGTGCCAGCAGCTCCGGGACAGGGACGAACACCGGGGAGCTGTTTTTT
>TRBV7-9|TRBJ2-5|.|.|14
CASSFLGNQETQYF
TGTGCCAGCAGCTTTTTAGGAAACCAAGAGACCCAGTACTTC
>TRBV3-1/TRBV3-2|TRBJ2-7|.|.|13
CASSHTSSYEQYF
TGTGCCAGCAGCCACACATCCTCCTACGAGCAGTACTTC
>TRBV27|TRBJ2-2|.|TRBD2|16
CASSLVGRTITGELFF
TGTGCCAGCAGTTTAGTCGGGAGGACGATCACCGGGGAGCTGTTTTTT
>TRBV6-5|TRBJ1-2|.|.|13
CASTRGPNGGYTF
TGTGCCAGCACCAGGGGCCCTAACGGGGGCTACACCTTC
>TRBV27|TRBJ2-1|.|.|15
CASSRRLAQGGEQFF
TGTGCCAGCAGTCGGAGACTAGCCCAAGGGGGTGAGCAGTTCTTC
>TRBV10-1|TRBJ2-2|.|TRBD2|17
CASSESKTSGVRGELFF
TGCGCCAGCAGTGAGTCGAAGACTAGCGGGGTGCGGGGGGAGCTGTTTTTT
>TRBV18|TRBJ1-5|once|.|16
CASSPLGSRSGQPQHF
TGTGCCAGCTCACCACTCGGTTCGCGCTCGGGGCAGCCCCAGCATTTT
>TRBV28|TRBJ2-7|.|.|15
CASSLGRGGSYEQYF
TGTGCCAGCAGTTTGGGCAGGGGGGGCTCCTACGAGCAGTACTTC
>TRBV29-1|TRBJ2-1|.|TRBD2|15
CSADPGLASADEQFF
TGCAGCGCCGATCCGGGACTAGCCTCTGCAGATGAGCAGTTCTTC
>TRBV7-3|TRBJ2-7|.|TRBD2|15
CASSLGTSGSYEQYF
TGTGCCAGCAGCTTAGGGACTAGCGGCTCCTACGAGCAGTACTTC
>TRBV10-3|TRBJ2-1|large|TRBD1|13
CAITGTVYNEQFF
TGTGCCATCACCGGGACAGTCTACAATGAGCAGTTCTTC
>TRBV18|TRBJ2-7|.|TRBD1|12
CASSPDRARKYF
TGTGCCAGCTCACCGGACAGGGCGAGGAAATACTTC
>TRBV28|TRBJ2-7|few|.|13
CASSLGSYYEQYF
TGTGCCAGCAGTTTGGGATCCTACTACGAGCAGTACTTC
>TRBV6-2/TRBV6-3|TRBJ2-1|.|TRBD2|20
CASSYSSRLAGANPYNEQFF
TGTGCCAGCAGTTACTCGAGTAGACTAGCGGGGGCGAACCCCTACAATGAGCAGTTCTTC
>TRBV5-5|TRBJ1-3|few|TRBD1|16
CASSLTGGSSGNTIYF
TGTGCCAGCAGCCTAACAGGGGGGAGCTCTGGAAACACCATATATTTT
>TRBV18|TRBJ1-1|.|.|14
CASSIYQMNTEAFF
TGTGCCAGCTCAATCTACCAAATGAACACTGAAGCTTTCTTT
>TRBV27|TRBJ2-1|.|TRBD2|16
CASSLSAGGSYNEQFF
TGTGCCAGCAGTTTATCGGCGGGAGGCTCCTACAATGAGCAGTTCTTC
>TRBV5-1|TRBJ2-2|.|TRBD1|15
CASSLGTGNTGELFF
TGCGCCAGCAGCTTAGGGACAGGGAACACCGGGGAGCTGTTTTTT
>TRBV7-2|TRBJ2-7|.|.|14
CASSPVLRADEQYF
TGTGCCAGCAGCCCGGTCTTGCGAGCCGACGAGCAGTACTTC
>TRBV20-1|TRBJ2-7|.|TRBD2|14
CSASPTSGPYEQYF
TGCAGTGCTAGTCCTACTAGCGGACCCTACGAGCAGTACTTC
>TRBV28|TRBJ2-1|.|TRBD2|16
CASRRSGSKSANEQFF
TGTGCCAGCAGGAGAAGCGGGAGTAAGTCTGCCAATGAGCAGTTCTTC
>TRBV27|TRBJ1-4|.|.|15
CASSARIRSAEKLFF
TGTGCCAGCAGTGCCCGTATTAGGTCGGCTGAAAAACTGTTTTTT
>TRBV4-3|TRBJ1-4|few|.|15
CASSQDTATNEKLFF
TGCGCCAGCAGCCAAGACACAGCAACTAATGAAAAACTGTTTTTT
>TRBV4-3|TRBJ2-3|.|TRBD2|16
CASSQDSSGRTDTQYF
TGCGCCAGCAGCCAAGATTCTAGCGGGAGAACAGATACGCAGTATTTT
>TRBV28|TRBJ2-7|once|.|13
CASSWGPDSEQYF
TGTGCCAGCAGTTGGGGACCGGACAGCGAGCAGTACTTC
>TRBV21-1|TRBJ2-7|few|.|15
CASRKLAGGSYEQYF
TGTGCCAGCAGGAAACTAGCGGGAGGATCCTACGAGCAGTACTTC
>TRBV27|TRBJ2-3|.|TRBD1|14
CASSAGTGGNRRYF
TGTGCCAGCAGCGCCGGGACAGGGGGCAACCGCCGGTATTTT
>TRBV28|TRBJ2-1|.|.|16
CASSIRDSGSYNEQFF
TGTGCCAGCAGTATCCGGGACTCGGGCTCCTACAATGAGCAGTTCTTC
>TRBV3-1/TRBV3-2|TRBJ2-3|.|.|14
CASSLLSSTDTQYF
TGTGCCAGCAGCCTATTATCTAGCACAGATACGCAGTATTTT
>TRBV18|TRBJ2-7|.|.|15
CASSPPGQHHYEQYF
TGTGCCAGCTCACCCCCAGGGCAACACCACTACGAGCAGTACTTC
>TRBV5-1|TRBJ2-1|.|TRBD2|18
CASSPPPLAGGFYNEQFF
TGCGCCAGCAGCCCCCCCCCTCTAGCGGGAGGATTCTACAATGAGCAGTTCTTC
>TRBV28|TRBJ2-7|.|.|13
CASSKDSRYEQYF
TGTGCCAGCAGCAAGGACAGTCGATACGAGCAGTACTTC
>TRBV4-1|TRBJ2-1|.|.|12
CASSQDTGSQFF
TGCGCCAGCAGCCAGGATACAGGCTCGCAGTTCTTC
>TRBV6-2/TRBV6-3|TRBJ1-4|once|.|11
CASSYHEKLFF
TGTGCCAGCAGTTACCATGAAAAACTGTTTTTT
>TRBV6-5|TRBJ1-2|.|.|13
CASNEQAFYGYTF
TGTGCCAGCAACGAACAGGCGTTTTATGGCTACACCTTC
>TRBV7-9|TRBJ2-1|.|TRBD2|16
CASSLGTSGSYNEQFF
TGTGCCAGCAGCTTAGGGACTAGCGGCTCCTACAATGAGCAGTTCTTC
>TRBV12-3/TRBV12-4|TRBJ1-1|.|.|10
CASRLGEAFF
TGTGCCAGCAGGTTGGGTGAAGCTTTCTTT
>TRBV21-1|TRBJ2-7|once|.|22
CASRRGRGWVGLHNSRTYEQYF
TGTGCCAGCAGAAGGGGACGGGGTTGGGTCGGGCTGCACAATAGCCGAACCTACGAGCAGTACTTC
>TRBV24-1|TRBJ2-7|.|TRBD1|15
CATSMGQGGSYEQYF
TGTGCCACCAGTATGGGACAGGGAGGATCCTACGAGCAGTACTTC
>TRBV28|TRBJ1-2|.|TRBD1|14
CASSWGQGTYGYTF
TGTGCCAGCAGTTGGGGACAGGGGACCTATGGCTACACCTTC
>TRBV5-6|TRBJ1-2|.|.|11
CASSFQGGYTF
TGTGCCAGCAGCTTTCAGGGCGGCTACACCTTC
>TRBV6-5|TRBJ1-6|.|.|13
CASKTGSYSPLHF
TGTGCCAGCAAAACAGGGTCGTACTCACCCCTCCACTTT
>TRBV11-2|TRBJ2-7|.|TRBD2|11
CASSVGRGQYF
TGTGCCAGCAGCGTGGGGAGGGGGCAGTACTTC
>TRBV4-3|TRBJ2-1|.|.|14
CASSQESRSIEQFF
TGCGCCAGCAGCCAAGAATCTCGCTCGATTGAGCAGTTCTTC
>TRBV3-1/TRBV3-2|TRBJ2-1|.|.|15
CASSQDPLANNEQFF
TGTGCCAGCAGCCAAGATCCCCTAGCTAACAATGAGCAGTTCTTC
>TRBV7-2|TRBJ2-5|.|.|16
CASSPGDLGYQETQYF
TGTGCCAGCAGCCCAGGCGACCTCGGTTATCAAGAGACCCAGTACTTC
>TRBV7-5|TRBJ2-1|.|.|15
CARSLTGPTYNEQFF
TGTGCCAGAAGCTTAACGGGACCTACCTACAATGAGCAGTTCTTC
>TRBV24-1|TRBJ2-3|.|TRBD2|16
CATSDHFGGNTDTQYF
TGTGCCACCAGTGATCATTTCGGGGGGAACACAGATACGCAGTATTTT
>TRBV5-8|TRBJ1-6|.|TRBD1|14
CASSTGTGRAPLHF
TGTGCCAGCAGCACAGGGACAGGTCGTGCACCCCTCCACTTT
>TRBV6-4|TRBJ1-1|.|TRBD1|17
CASSSSPGQGENTEAFF
TGTGCCAGCAGTTCCTCGCCGGGACAGGGGGAGAACACTGAAGCTTTCTTT
>TRBV6-5|TRBJ2-1|.|.|11
CASRGLGEQFF
TGTGCCAGCAGAGGGCTAGGAGAGCAGTTCTTC
>TRBV7-2|TRBJ2-7|.|TRBD2|15
CASSSASGSFYEQYF
TGTGCCAGCAGCTCAGCTAGCGGGAGTTTCTACGAGCAGTACTTC
>TRBV27|TRBJ1-6|.|TRBD1|14
CASSLDRGDSPLHF
TGTGCCAGCAGTTTGGACAGGGGGGACTCACCCCTCCACTTT